This is a list of T cell receptor beta chains from one sample in a study of blood T cell repertoires in COVID-19. Sequencing used immunoSEQ multiplex PCR; TCRdb keeps in-frame clones, though not all of them. Among 180,000 or so clones listed, around 87% were seen once. The sequenced sample was peripheral blood. The receptors come from a man aged 35 to 55 with active or convalescent COVID-19. Each CDR3 is given with its conserved first and last residue. A D gene is named only where the DNA matches it firmly. The size field is filled for only some rows; it gives once, few, many or a size class.

>TRBV4-1|-|TRBD2|TRBJ2-2
TGCGCCAGCAGCCGGACTAGCGGGGGTCGCGCGAACACCGGGGAGCTGTTTTTT
CASSRTSGGRANTGELFF
>TRBV7-2|-|TRBD2|TRBJ2-2
TGTGCCAGCAGCAGATGGCGGGGGGGGAACACCGGGGAGCTGTTTTTT
CASSRWRGGNTGELFF
>TRBV19|-|TRBD1|TRBJ2-5
TGTGCCAGTAGGGAAGGGGGCCGGGAGACCCAGTACTTC
CASREGGRETQYF
>TRBV4-1|-|TRBD2|TRBJ2-7
TGCGCCAGCAGCCTACATAGCGGGGGGACCTACGAGCAGTACTTC
CASSLHSGGTYEQYF
>TRBV18|-|-|TRBJ2-3
TGTGCCAGCTCACCCAAGCGGCAGGACGCAGATACGCAGTATTTT
CASSPKRQDADTQYF
>TRBV6-6|-|-|TRBJ1-1
TGTGTCAGCAGTTACTCGAGGGATAACACTGAAGCTTTCTTT
CVSSYSRDNTEAFF
>TRBV28|-|-|TRBJ1-3
TGTGCCAGCAGTTTAAACGCCCCAGGGAGGGGAAACACCATATATTTT
CASSLNAPGRGNTIYF
>TRBV9|once|TRBD2|TRBJ2-2
TGTGCCAGCAGCCGTCGAGCGGGGGGGCCGAACACCGGGGAGCTGTTTTTT
CASSRRAGGPNTGELFF
>TRBV29-1|-|TRBD1|TRBJ1-2
TGCAGCGTTGAAGAGGGTGCCAACAGGGGGCGAGGCTACACCTTC
CSVEEGANRGRGYTF
>TRBV11-2|once|-|TRBJ1-4
TGTGCCAGCAGCTTAGTAGCGGGCAGGGTAGGGGAAAAACTGTTTTTT
CASSLVAGRVGEKLFF
>TRBV6-5|-|-|TRBJ2-1
TGTGCCAGCAGCCCCGGTTCCTACAATGAGCAGTTCTTC
CASSPGSYNEQFF
>TRBV5-1|-|TRBD1|TRBJ1-1
TGCGCCAGCAAGGGACAGGGGGCAAACACTGAAGCTTTCTTT
CASKGQGANTEAFF
>TRBV11-2|-|TRBD2|TRBJ2-1
TGTGCCAGCAGCTTAGAAGTTGGTTGGGGGACTAGCGGCAATGAGCAGTTCTTC
CASSLEVGWGTSGNEQFF
>TRBV9|-|-|TRBJ1-2
TGTGCCAGCAGCACCTCGGGGGGAAACTATGGCTACACCTTC
CASSTSGGNYGYTF
>TRBV25-1|-|TRBD1|TRBJ1-5
TGTGCCAGCAGTGCAGGGGGGCATCAGCCCCAGCATTTT
CASSAGGHQPQHF
>TRBV19|-|-|TRBJ2-2
TGTGCCAGTTCGGCAGGGGTCTTACCGGGGAGGCTGTTTTTT
CASSAGVLPGRLFF
>TRBV28|-|-|TRBJ2-5
TGTGCCAGCAGTCCGGGACAACAAGAGACCCAGTACTTC
CASSPGQQETQYF
>TRBV11-2|-|TRBD1|TRBJ1-3
TGTGCCAGCAGCTTAGATGGAGGGACAGTCTCTGGAAACACCATATATTTT
CASSLDGGTVSGNTIYF
>TRBV19|-|TRBD2|TRBJ2-1
TGTGCCAGTAGTGCCGCTACTAGCGGATACTACAATGAGCAGTTCTTC
CASSAATSGYYNEQFF
>TRBV30|-|TRBD2|TRBJ2-2
TGTGCCTGGTCTAGACTAGCGGGGACCGGGGAGCTGTTTTTT
CAWSRLAGTGELFF
>TRBV5-8|-|-|TRBJ1-5
TGTGCCAGCAGCTGGGAGCGGGTGCAGCCCCAGCATTTT
CASSWERVQPQHF
>TRBV2|-|-|TRBJ2-4
TGTGCCACCTCGGGGCAGGAGGGGAACATTCAGTACTTC
CATSGQEGNIQYF
>TRBV10-1|-|TRBD2|TRBJ2-2
TGCGCCAGCAGTGAGTCGAGGGGAGGGGCAGGAGGCACCGGGGAGCTGTTTTTT
CASSESRGGAGGTGELFF
>TRBV3-1/TRBV3-2|-|TRBD1|TRBJ1-2
TGTGCCAGCAGCCGTCCGGGACAGAACTATGGCTACACCTTC
CASSRPGQNYGYTF
>TRBV6-5|-|TRBD1|TRBJ1-4
TGTGCCAGCAGTTTAGGGCAGGGGGCGAGAAAACTGTTTTTT
CASSLGQGARKLFF
>TRBV6-5|-|-|TRBJ1-1
TGTGCCAGCAGACCGACAGCCGTCACTGAAGCTTTCTTT
CASRPTAVTEAFF
>TRBV6-2/TRBV6-3|-|TRBD1|TRBJ2-4
TGTGCCAGCAGTTACGGGACAGTCCGCCGTCCTTCTCAGTACTTC
CASSYGTVRRPSQYF
>TRBV29-1|-|-|TRBJ2-1
TGCAGCGCGACAGTTTTCTCCTACAATGAGCAGTTCTTC
CSATVFSYNEQFF
>TRBV21-1|-|-|TRBJ2-7
TGTGCCAGCAGCAAAGGGGAGGGACACCTCTCCTACGAGCAGTACTTC
CASSKGEGHLSYEQYF
>TRBV6-6|-|-|TRBJ1-1
TGTGCCAGCCTTTCAGCGGGGAACACTGAAGCTTTCTTT
CASLSAGNTEAFF
>TRBV3-1/TRBV3-2|-|TRBD2|TRBJ2-1
TGTGCCAGCAGCCAAGAGGTTAGCGGGGACCTGAGCTCCTACAATGAGCAGTTCTTC
CASSQEVSGDLSSYNEQFF
>TRBV4-2|-|TRBD2|TRBJ2-5
TGTGCCAGCAGCCCAAGACTAGCGGGGGGGCGAGAGACCCAGTACTTC
CASSPRLAGGRETQYF
>TRBV4-3|-|TRBD1|TRBJ2-3
TGCGCCAGCAGCCAAGATGTTACCGGGACAGCGGCAGATACGCAGTATTTT
CASSQDVTGTAADTQYF
>TRBV2|-|TRBD1|TRBJ2-7
TGTGCCAGCGGAAGGACAGGGGACTACGAGCAGTACTTC
CASGRTGDYEQYF
>TRBV6-5|few|-|TRBJ2-1
TGTGCCAGCAGAGACATCCGGCGCTCCTACAATGAGCAGTTCTTC
CASRDIRRSYNEQFF
>TRBV5-5|-|-|TRBJ1-6
TGTGCCAGCAGCTCAGCTTCGAGGCTGAATTCACCCCTCCACTTT
CASSSASRLNSPLHF
>TRBV5-4|-|TRBD1|TRBJ1-6
TGTGCCAGCAGCCCCAGGACAGGGGGCTCGAATTCACCCCTCCACTTT
CASSPRTGGSNSPLHF
>TRBV6-5|-|-|TRBJ2-7
TGTGCCAGCAGTTACTCCCGTACCTACGAGCAGTACTTC
CASSYSRTYEQYF
>TRBV9|few|TRBD1|TRBJ2-1
TGTGCCAGCAGCGGATACCAGGGGGCCGGGGTCAATGAGCAGTTCTTC
CASSGYQGAGVNEQFF
>TRBV27|-|-|TRBJ1-4
TGTGCCAGCAGTTTAAGTACCAGGGGTGGTGAAAAACTGTTTTTT
CASSLSTRGGEKLFF
>TRBV28|-|-|TRBJ1-4
TGTGCCAGCAGCCATACAGCCGAGAAACTGTTTTTT
CASSHTAEKLFF
>TRBV10-3|-|TRBD1|TRBJ1-4
TGTGCCATCAGCCCGACAGGGGGCAGGGAAAAACTGTTTTTT
CAISPTGGREKLFF
>TRBV9|-|-|TRBJ1-1
TGTGCCAGCGGGCCATTTATGGGAGCGGAAGCTTTCTTT
CASGPFMGAEAFF
>TRBV12-3/TRBV12-4|-|-|TRBJ2-5
TGTGCCAGCAGTTCCAGGGGTTTGGAGACCCAGTACTTC
CASSSRGLETQYF
>TRBV6-1|-|TRBD2|TRBJ2-5
TGTGCCAGCAGTGCCCTAACGGGGAGCGGGGGGTCAGTTAGAGAGACCCAGTACTTC
CASSALTGSGGSVRETQYF
>TRBV5-1|-|-|TRBJ2-1
TGCGCCAGCAGCCTTACAGTCGGTGAGCAGTTCTTC
CASSLTVGEQFF
>TRBV7-9|few|-|TRBJ1-1
TGTGCCAGCAGCCCCGGGACTGTAAACACTGAAGCTTTCTTT
CASSPGTVNTEAFF
>TRBV30|-|-|TRBJ1-2
TGTGCCTGGAATCATCGGCAGCGTAACTATGGCTACACCTTC
CAWNHRQRNYGYTF
>TRBV30|-|TRBD2|TRBJ2-1
TGTGCCTGGGGGGAGGGGACTAGCGGTTACAATGAGCAGTTCTTC
CAWGEGTSGYNEQFF
>TRBV3-1/TRBV3-2|few|TRBD2|TRBJ2-5
TGTGCCAGCAGCCAAGCACTAGCGGGGGGGACCCAGTACTTC
CASSQALAGGTQYF
>TRBV20-1|-|TRBD2|TRBJ2-1
TGCAGTGCTAGTTGGGTAGCGATGAGCGGGGGGGCTAAGGATGAGCAGTTCTTC
CSASWVAMSGGAKDEQFF